In this sample, the clone carrying this T cell receptor beta chain turned up once. The data were obtained in a study of cytomegalovirus exposure and HLA in healthy donors. Background on the study: The 120 or so validation repertoires used a platform that matched the one used for the 550 to 800 first-cohort repertoires, as a later analysis reported.

The protocol was immunoSEQ multiplex PCR, while the TCRdb copy is restricted to in-frame clones and leaves out a portion. The data contain some 130,000 clones, about four fifths of them singletons. This CDR3 has 16 residues. CDR1 SGHDT and CDR2 YYEEEE come from the germline V gene. With 3 bases clipped from V and 0 bases from J, the junction kept 4 bases outside the gene matches. This receptor was obtained from a woman in her 30s in good health and CMV-seronegative. Source material: PBMCs. The rearrangement links TRBV5-6 to TRBJ2-7; 12 bases line up with TRBD2. The CDR3 here is CASSSLTSGGSYEQYF. The CDR3 bases are TGTGCCAGCAGCTCTTTGACTAGCGGGGGCTCCTACGAGCAGTACTTC. The variable domain in full, completed from reference TRBV5-6 and TRBJ2-7, reads DAGVTQSPTHLIKTRGQQVTLRCSPKSGHDTVSWYQQALGQGPQFIFQYYEEEERQRGNFPDRFSGHQFPNYSSELNVNALLLGDSALYLCASSSLTSGGSYEQYFGPGTRLTVT.